The source of this T cell receptor beta chain is a study of blood T cell repertoires in COVID-19. Study background: T cells, B-cell-depleted T cells, or PBMCs supplied cDNA or gDNA.

Trimming at V came to 2 bases and at J to 0 bases, leaving 5 bases not matched to a gene. Germline-derived CDR1 and CDR2 are SGHRS and YFSETQ. The CDR3 consists of 16 residues. TCRdb's copy holds only in-frame clones and misses some; the assay was immunoSEQ multiplex PCR. This sample has about 80,000 clones, with around 80% found just once. The genes are TRBV5-1 and TRBJ2-1; 7 positions agree with TRBD1. This receptor was obtained from a woman aged 65 to 85 with acute or convalescent COVID-19. Source material: peripheral blood. This chain's CDR3 is CASSLEGAFSYNEQFF. CDR3 nucleotide sequence: TGCGCCAGCAGCTTAGAGGGGGCCTTCTCCTACAATGAGCAGTTCTTC.